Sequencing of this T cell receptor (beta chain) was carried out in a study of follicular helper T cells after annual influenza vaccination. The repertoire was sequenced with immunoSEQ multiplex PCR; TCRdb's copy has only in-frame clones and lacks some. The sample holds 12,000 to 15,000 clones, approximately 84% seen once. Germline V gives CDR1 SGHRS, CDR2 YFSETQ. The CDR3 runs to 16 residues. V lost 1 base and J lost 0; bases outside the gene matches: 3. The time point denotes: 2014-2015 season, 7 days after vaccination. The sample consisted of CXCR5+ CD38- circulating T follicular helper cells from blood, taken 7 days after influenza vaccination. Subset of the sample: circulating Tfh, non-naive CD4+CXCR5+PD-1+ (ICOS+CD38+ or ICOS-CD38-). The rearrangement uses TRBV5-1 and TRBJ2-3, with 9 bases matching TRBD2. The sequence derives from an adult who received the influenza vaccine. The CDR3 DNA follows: TGCGCCAGCAGCTTGAGGCTAGCGGGGAGCACAGATACGCAGTATTTT. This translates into CASSLRLAGSTDTQYF.